The 23 T cell receptor beta chains below were found in one sample sequenced in a study of molecular identifiers for immune sequencing clone quantification. TCRdb fed the PCR reads into MiXCR, producing one record per CDR3 protein. This sample has 550,000 to 750,000 distinct CDR3 sequences, with just under 20% found just once. The sample comprised naive CD8+ T cells from blood, with Jurkat cell RNA spiked in. As to subset: FACS-sorted CD8+CD4-CCR7+CD45RA+ naive T cells. The source of these receptors is a human donor in good health. Some libraries in this study had Jurkat cell RNA spiked in.

This rearrangement joins TRBV29-1 to TRBJ2-1, with a tentative D call TRBD1 (5 bases). Trimming took 3 bases from V and 4 from J, leaving 13 bases between them. This CDR3 spans 14 amino acids. The germline V gene encodes CDR1 SQVTM and CDR2 ANQGSEA. Here the CDR3 reads CSVEGRVEYNEQFF. In nucleotides, the CDR3 is TGCAGCGTTGAGGGCAGGGTGGAATACAATGAGCAGTTCTTC.

In its sample, this clonotype was seen many times. This chain uses TRBV5-4 with TRBJ2-5, with TRBD2 matching 8 bases. Germline lookup yields CDR1 SGHNT and CDR2 YYREEE (reference sequence). CDR3 length: 15 residues. V lost 0 bases, J lost 4 bases, and 5 bases stayed unmatched. In DNA, the CDR3 is TGTGCCAGCAGCTTGGTTCCTACTAGCGGAGAGACCCAGTACTTC. Its translation is CASSLVPTSGETQYF. The variable domain in full, with the rest retrieved from reference TRBV5-4 and TRBJ2-5, is ETGVTQSPTHLIKTRGQQVTLRCSSQSGHNTVSWYQQALGQGPQFIFQYYREEENGRGNFPPRFSGLQFPNYSSELNVNALELDDSALYLCASSLVPTSGETQYFGPGTRLLVL.

This clonotype was detected a few times. The chain recombines TRBV30 with TRBJ1-1, with 9 bases fitting TRBD1. The V gene end was trimmed by 5 bases and the J gene end by 4 bases; junction bases not matched to a gene: 11. CDR1 is GTSNPN and CDR2 is SVGIG in the germline V gene (reference sequence). The CDR3 runs to 15 residues. CDR3 sequence reads: CAWDLTGGGFTEAFF. The CDR3 nucleotides read TGTGCCTGGGATTTGACAGGGGGAGGTTTCACTGAAGCTTTCTTT.

This clonotype has a count of ten or more. The V and J genes are TRBV7-9 and TRBJ2-7; D is undetermined. Looked up from germline, CDR1 is SEHNR and CDR2 is FQNEAQ (reference sequence). This CDR3 has 16 residues. V lost 4 bases and J lost 5, with 21 bases in between. The CDR3 is CASSSGGASLRNEQYF. The CDR3 DNA is TGTGCCAGCAGCTCGGGTGGCGCGAGCCTGAGGAACGAGCAGTACTTC.

This clonotype has ten or more counts. This chain connects TRBV7-2 to TRBJ2-3, with D tentatively TRBD1 (8 bases). This CDR3 is built from 15 residues. CDR1 is SGHTA, CDR2 FQGNSA, per germline. The ends were cut back, 5 bases at V and 4 bases at J, with 16 bases in the middle. The CDR3 DNA sequence: TGTGCCAGCAGCCCAGGGGGCGGGAGTGCAGATACGCAGTATTTT. Translating gives CASSPGGGSADTQYF. Variable domain in full (rest from reference TRBV7-2 and TRBJ2-3): GAGVSQSPSNKVTEKGKDVELRCDPISGHTALYWYRQSLGQGLEFLIYFQGNSAPDKSGLPSDRFSAERTGGSVSTLTIQRTQQEDSAVYLCASSPGGGSADTQYFGPGTRLTVL.

This clonotype was picked up many times. V gene TRBV6-2 or TRBV6-3 combines with J gene TRBJ1-2; tentative D call: TRBD1 (6 bases). Trimming left V 6 bases short and J 8 bases short, with 19 bases between. This CDR3 is 14 amino acids long. Germline values: CDR1 MNHEY, CDR2 SVGEGT. For the CDR3, the DNA is TGTGCCAGCAGCCAAGGCGGGACACCCGCCGGCTACACCTTC. Its protein is CASSQGGTPAGYTF.

This clonotype was detected ten times or more. J is TRBJ2-1 and V is TRBV2, with 8 bases lining up with TRBD2. Germline V gives CDR1 SNHLY, CDR2 FYNNEI. The CDR3 has 14 residues. Trimming took 6 bases from V and 8 from J; bases not matched to a gene: 9. For the CDR3, the DNA is TGTGCCAGCAGGGGACTAGATTCCCCTGATGAGCAGTTCTTC. Its translation: CASRGLDSPDEQFF.

V gene TRBV19 combines with J gene TRBJ1-2; D is ambiguous. This CDR3 comprises 14 residues. Trimming took off 7 bases at V and 0 bases at J, with 12 bases between the two ends. Germline V CDR1 and CDR2: LNHDA, SQIVND (reference sequence). The CDR3 region is CASTPFTPNYGYTF. The CDR3 nucleotides are TGTGCCAGTACCCCCTTTACCCCTAACTATGGCTACACCTTC.

As concerns this clonotype: A much larger clone sits a single nucleotide away, making a read error possible. The chain joins TRBV5-1 to TRBJ2-7; D remains ambiguous. Germline CDR1 SGHRS, CDR2 YFSETQ. Trimming took off 7 bases at V and 6 bases at J, with 14 bases between the two ends. This CDR3 is 12 amino acids long. CDR3 bases: TGCGCCAGCTACGAGTCCGGTACCGAGCAGTACTTC. This codes for CASYESGTEQYF.

This clonotype has at least ten counts. The V call is TRBV5-1, the J call TRBJ2-3; no firm D call. Germline CDR1 and CDR2: SGHRS and YFSETQ. The CDR3 contains 12 residues. V lost 4 bases, J lost 1 base, and 4 bases lay in between. CDR3 loop: CASSQRTDTQYF. The CDR3 DNA reads as TGCGCCAGCAGCCAGCGCACAGATACGCAGTATTTT.

This clonotype appeared many times. The chain uses TRBV13 and TRBJ2-3; the D is unclear. The CDR3 has 14 amino acids. V was clipped by 5 bases and J by 1 base, with 10 bases between them. Germline CDR1 reads PRHDT; CDR2 reads FYEKMQ (reference sequence). CDR3 in amino acids: CASSNSPGTDTQYF. CDR3 nucleotide sequence: TGTGCCAGCAGCAATAGCCCCGGCACAGATACGCAGTATTTT.

This clonotype was detected only once. A much larger clone differs from this one at a single base, so this may be a read error. The rearrangement uses TRBV20-1 and TRBJ2-5; possible D gene TRBD1, 5 bases. The CDR3 contains 16 residues. Germline CDR1 DFQATT, CDR2 SNEGSKA (reference sequence). DNA for the CDR3: TGCGGTGCTAGAGATCGGAATAGGGGTTTGCAAGAGACCCAGTACTTC. Its protein product is CGARDRNRGLQETQYF.

Many counts were recorded for this clonotype. J is TRBJ1-6 and V is TRBV12-5; D call uncertain. Trimming took off 1 base at V and 10 bases at J, with 11 bases between the two ends. Germline V gives CDR1 LGHNT, CDR2 FRNRAP. The CDR3 extends over 14 amino acids. The CDR3 protein is CASGLGQASSPLHF. DNA of the CDR3: TGTGCTAGTGGTTTGGGGCAGGCAAGCTCACCCCTCCACTTT.

The table lists this clonotype with many counts. The V gene is TRBV6-1, the J gene TRBJ1-2, with D uncertain. The length of the CDR3 is 13 residues. Per germline, CDR1 MNHNS and CDR2 SASEGT. Between the trimmed V and J ends, which lost 1 base and 2 bases, there was a span of 5 bases. The CDR3 loop is CASSEVRNYGYTF. CDR3 sequence (DNA): TGTGCCAGCAGTGAAGTTAGGAACTATGGCTACACCTTC.

Of note for this clonotype: Being one base from a much bigger clone, this may be a read error. This chain links TRBV5-1 with TRBJ2-1; possibly TRBD2 for D (6 bases). Germline V gives CDR1 SGHRS, CDR2 YFSETQ. The CDR3 totals 15 residues. The CDR3: CANSLVGDSGNEQFF. CDR3 DNA sequence: TGCGCCAACAGCTTGGTTGGGGACTCTGGCAATGAGCAGTTCTTC.

In this sample, this clonotype turned up many times. This rearrangement joins TRBV4-3 to TRBJ1-6; no reliable D call. Trimming cost V 3 bases and J 4 bases, with 10 bases left between them. This CDR3 is built from 15 residues. CDR1 is LGHNA and CDR2 is YSLEER in the germline V gene. This chain's CDR3 is CASSHGAKYNSPLHF. The CDR3 bases are TGCGCCAGCAGCCACGGAGCCAAATATAATTCACCCCTCCACTTT.

This clonotype was seen ten or more times. The V and J genes are TRBV3-1 and TRBJ2-1; D unresolved. CDR3 length: 14 residues. Trimming cost V 0 bases and J 4 bases, with 7 bases left between them. Germline V gene sequence: CDR1 LGHDT, CDR2 YNNKEL (reference sequence). The CDR3 DNA reads TGTGCCAGCAGCCAAGATTGGGGTTACAATGAGCAGTTCTTC. Translating gives CASSQDWGYNEQFF.

This clonotype has ten or more counts. This rearrangement joins TRBV20-1 to TRBJ2-7, with D uncertain. V lost 1 base to trimming and J lost 1 base, with 17 bases between them. This CDR3 has 16 amino acids. Germline assignment: CDR1 DFQATT and CDR2 SNEGSKA (reference sequence). The CDR3 DNA is TGCAGTGCTAGAGTCTCTGGGTTCAGTGGGTCCTACGAGCAGTACTTC. It is translated as CSARVSGFSGSYEQYF.

This clonotype was seen repeatedly, ten times or more. The chain links TRBV19 to TRBJ2-7; TRBD2 matches 7 bases. V was clipped by 3 bases and J by 3 bases; unmatched bases: 2. Germline lookup yields CDR1 LNHDA and CDR2 SQIVND (reference sequence). There are 13 residues in the CDR3. The CDR3 sequence: CASSMGLFYEQYF. The CDR3 bases are TGTGCCAGTAGTATGGGACTATTCTACGAGCAGTACTTC.

Ten or more counts support this clonotype. This chain joins TRBV4-3 and TRBJ1-1; D gene ambiguous. From germline, CDR1 is LGHNA and CDR2 YSLEER. The CDR3 spans 15 residues. V lost 0 bases and J lost 10, with 18 bases in between. The CDR3 bases are TGCGCCAGCAGCCAAGATAAAGTTACGAACCTGGGAGCTTTCTTT. It specifies CASSQDKVTNLGAFF.

This clonotype was recorded a few times. The genes are TRBV5-6 and TRBJ2-1; 10 bases match TRBD2. The germline V gene encodes CDR1 SGHDT and CDR2 YYEEEE. V shed 6 bases and J 14 bases; nucleotides not matched to a gene: 17. CDR3 length: 15 residues. The CDR3 loop reads CASTLAGLADTREFF. The CDR3 bases are TGTGCCAGCACCCTTGCCGGACTAGCGGATACCAGGGAGTTCTTC.

This clonotype was observed a handful of times. The genes are TRBV27 and TRBJ2-7, with D possibly TRBD2 on 5 matching bases. Trimming left V 1 base short and J 2 bases short, with 9 bases between. The CDR3 contains 14 residues. Germline CDR1 reads MNHEY; CDR2 reads SMNVEV (reference sequence). CDR3 nucleotides: TGTGCCAGCAGTTTATTAGCGACCACCTACGAGCAGTACTTC. Protein sequence: CASSLLATTYEQYF.

As to this clonotype: Since the CDR3 does not end with the conserved phenylalanine or tryptophan, this likely comes from a read error. This chain uses TRBV4-3 with TRBJ2-2; the D gene is possibly TRBD1 (6 bases). CDR1 is LGHNA and CDR2 is YSLEER in the germline V gene. The CDR3 runs to 15 residues. V gave up 7 bases and J gave up 0 bases, with 12 bases separating them. CDR3 protein: CASTETGPNTGELFL. DNA for the CDR3: TGCGCCAGCACGGAGACAGGACCGAACACCGGGGAGCTGTTTCTT.